These 22 T cell receptor beta chains were sequenced from one sample in a study of blood T cell repertoires in COVID-19. Repertoires were generated with immunoSEQ multiplex PCR, while TCRdb's copy carries only in-frame clones and drops some. The sample gives 150,000 to 200,000 clones, 79% of which show up once; around 8% is in the top ten. Sequencing was carried out using peripheral blood. These receptor sequences come from a woman aged 55-70 years with COVID-19, enrolled during active disease.

This chain joins TRBV28 and TRBJ2-7, with 13 bases fitting TRBD2. Germline trimming cut 6 bases from V and 4 bases from J; bases unmatched to any gene: 6. Germline values: CDR1 MDHEN, CDR2 SYDVKM. The CDR3 is made up of 15 amino acids. Written as DNA, the CDR3 is TGTGCCAGCAGACAAACTAGCGGGAGGGTTTACGAGCAGTACTTC. It yields the protein CASRQTSGRVYEQYF. Full variable domain (remainder filled in from reference TRBV28 and TRBJ2-7): DVKVTQSSRYLVKRTGEKVFLECVQDMDHENMFWYRQDPGLGLRLIYFSYDVKMKEKGDIPEGYSVSREKKERFSLILESASTNQTSMYLCASRQTSGRVYEQYFGPGTRLTVT.

The chain joins TRBV4-3 to TRBJ2-3; a weak D match, TRBD2 (5 bases). Per germline, CDR1 LGHNA and CDR2 YSLEER. V was shortened by 3 bases and J by 3 bases, with 13 bases between the two germline ends. The CDR3 is 15 residues long. CDR3 in DNA: TGCGCCAGCAGCCATTACCCGGGATATACAGATACGCAGTATTTT. This translates into CASSHYPGYTDTQYF.

The rearrangement joins TRBV12-5 to TRBJ1-1; a possible D gene is TRBD1 (6 bases). V was shortened by 6 bases and J by 5 bases, with 16 bases between the two germline ends. The CDR3 is 14 residues long. CDR1 is LGHNT and CDR2 is FRNRAP in the germline V gene. As DNA, the CDR3 is TGTGCTAGTGGCCAAGACAGGCCGGGGACTGAAGCTTTCTTT. Protein: CASGQDRPGTEAFF.

The rearrangement links TRBV2 to TRBJ2-2; maybe TRBD1 (6 bases). This CDR3 contains 14 residues. Trimming stripped 7 bases from V and 5 bases from J, with 14 bases between. Germline assignment: CDR1 SNHLY and CDR2 FYNNEI. CDR3 residues: CASNRVSETGELFF. In DNA form, the CDR3 reads TGTGCCAGCAACAGGGTATCCGAGACCGGGGAGCTGTTTTTT.

CDR3 loop: CASSLGGKDTQYF. CDR3 nucleotides: TGTGCCAGCAGTTTAGGCGGGAAGGATACGCAGTATTTT. The rearrangement links TRBV28 to TRBJ2-3; D might be TRBD2 (6 bases). Germline V CDR1 and CDR2: MDHEN, SYDVKM. Trimming left V 2 bases short and J 6 bases short, with 9 bases between. This CDR3 spans 13 amino acids. The whole variable domain, filled in from reference TRBV28 and TRBJ2-3, reads DVKVTQSSRYLVKRTGEKVFLECVQDMDHENMFWYRQDPGLGLRLIYFSYDVKMKEKGDIPEGYSVSREKKERFSLILESASTNQTSMYLCASSLGGKDTQYFGPGTRLTVL.

The J gene is TRBJ2-7, the V gene TRBV7-8, with unresolved D. V was trimmed by 3 bases and J by 6 bases, leaving 18 bases between them. The CDR3 is made up of 15 amino acids. Germline CDR1 is SGHVS and CDR2 is FQNEAQ. The CDR3 DNA is TGTGCCAGCAGCTTCCAAACTAACGCCAATGGCGAGCAGTACTTC. Residues: CASSFQTNANGEQYF.

The chain uses TRBV30 and TRBJ2-7, with 10 bases fitting TRBD1. The ends lost 5 bases at V and 4 bases at J; junction bases unmatched: 8. The CDR3 has 14 amino acids. Per the germline V gene, CDR1 is GTSNPN and CDR2 is SVGIG (reference sequence). This CDR3 is CAWGGDRGEYEQYF. Written as DNA, the CDR3 is TGTGCCTGGGGGGGGGACAGGGGAGAGTACGAGCAGTACTTC. Supplemented by reference TRBV30 and TRBJ2-7, the full variable domain reads SQTIHQWPATLVQPVGSPLSLECTVEGTSNPNLYWYRQAAGRGLQLLFYSVGIGQISSEVPQNLSASRPQDRQFILSSKKLLLSDSGFYLCAWGGDRGEYEQYFGPGTRLTVT.

The chain is built from TRBV6-5 and TRBJ2-3; TRBD2 might be the D (6 bases). Germline-derived CDR1 and CDR2 are MNHEY and SVGAGI. V lost 3 bases, J lost 4 bases, and 17 bases lay in between. The CDR3 sequence is 16 residues long. DNA of the CDR3: TGTGCCAGCAGTTATCTCGGCGGGATCGGGGCAGATACGCAGTATTTT. Translated, it gives CASSYLGGIGADTQYF.

V usage is TRBV28 and J usage is TRBJ2-3; D is ambiguous. With 4 bases removed from V and 7 bases from J, the gap between germline ends came to 12 bases. The CDR3 spans 13 residues. Germline V gene data show CDR1 as MDHEN and CDR2 as SYDVKM. In DNA, the CDR3 is TGTGCCAGCAGTTCCCTTTCTCCTAATACGCAGTATTTT. Its protein product is CASSSLSPNTQYF. The full variable domain, with the rest looked up from reference TRBV28 and TRBJ2-3, is DVKVTQSSRYLVKRTGEKVFLECVQDMDHENMFWYRQDPGLGLRLIYFSYDVKMKEKGDIPEGYSVSREKKERFSLILESASTNQTSMYLCASSSLSPNTQYFGPGTRLTVL.

The J gene is TRBJ1-4, the V gene TRBV28, with D tentatively TRBD1 (5 bases). CDR1 MDHEN and CDR2 SYDVKM come from the germline V gene. Trimming stripped 2 bases from V and 7 bases from J, with 11 bases between. The CDR3 has 14 amino acids. CDR3 DNA: TGTGCCAGCAGTTTAAGGGGCATCGGTGAAAAACTGTTTTTT. Its protein is CASSLRGIGEKLFF.

This chain uses TRBV5-6 with TRBJ2-3; 16 positions agree with TRBD2. J lost 10 bases, V lost 3 bases, and 11 bases had no gene match. The CDR3 covers 17 residues. Germline lookup yields CDR1 SGHDT and CDR2 YYEEEE. The CDR3, as DNA: TGTGCCAGCAGCTGGGGCCCTTCGGGGACTAGCGGGGGGGCGCAGTATTTT. This codes for CASSWGPSGTSGGAQYF.

V usage is TRBV12-3 or TRBV12-4 and J usage is TRBJ2-5; D call uncertain. CDR3 length equals 13 residues. Deletions cut 7 bases from V and 5 bases from J, with 14 bases between. CDR3 region: CASKPPEPETQYF. The DNA of the CDR3 is TGTGCCAGCAAGCCCCCGGAGCCGGAGACCCAGTACTTC.

The chain employs TRBV5-4 and TRBJ1-3; TRBD1 matches at 9 bases. V gave up 2 bases and J gave up 0 bases; unmatched junction bases: 9. Per germline, CDR1 SGHNT and CDR2 YYREEE (reference sequence). CDR3 length: 18 amino acids. The CDR3 loop is CASSLRQGGIISGNTIYF. CDR3 in DNA: TGTGCCAGCAGCTTAAGACAGGGGGGTATCATCTCTGGAAACACCATATATTTT.

This clone was picked up a small number of times. CDR3 amino acids: CASSSTGGGYGYTF. The CDR3 bases are TGTGCCAGCAGTTCCACAGGGGGCGGATATGGCTACACCTTC. The chain employs TRBV2 and TRBJ1-2; TRBD1 matches at 9 bases. The CDR3 totals 14 residues. With V trimmed by 5 bases and J by 5 bases, 6 bases remained unmatched. The germline V gene encodes CDR1 SNHLY and CDR2 FYNNEI.

The V call is TRBV3-1 (or the pseudogene TRBV3-2), the J call TRBJ2-2, with 10 bases matching TRBD1. The length of the CDR3 is 18 residues. V lost 0 bases to trimming and J lost 3 bases; unmatched junction nucleotides: 7. CDR1 is LGHDT and CDR2 is YNNKEL in the germline V gene (reference sequence). The chain's CDR3 is CASSQEGFGTGDTGELFF. Here the CDR3 DNA reads TGTGCCAGCAGCCAAGAAGGTTTTGGGACAGGGGACACCGGGGAGCTGTTTTTT.

V and J are TRBV19 and TRBJ1-2, with 7 bases aligning to TRBD1. In germline, CDR1 is LNHDA, CDR2 SQIVND (reference sequence). The CDR3 consists of 14 residues. Trimming took 6 bases from V and 7 from J; bases not matched to a gene: 11. Here the CDR3 DNA reads TGTGCCAGTAGGGCCGGGACAGTTTATACTGGCTACACCTTC. Encoded protein: CASRAGTVYTGYTF.

The chain combines TRBV28 with TRBJ2-7; no clear D gene. Germline V gene data show CDR1 as MDHEN and CDR2 as SYDVKM. The V gene lost 5 bases and the J gene lost 3 bases, with 11 bases spanning the gap. The CDR3 has 13 amino acids. The CDR3 spells CASSPRVLYEQYV. In DNA form, the CDR3 reads TGTGCCAGCAGTCCACGGGTCCTCTACGAGCAGTACGTC.

The chain links TRBV11-2 to TRBJ2-7; D gene ambiguous. The CDR3 is 12 amino acids. With 4 bases removed from V and 9 bases from J, the gap between germline ends came to 13 bases. Per the germline V gene, CDR1 is SGHAT and CDR2 is FQNNGV. The CDR3 reads CASSSSLSGQYF. CDR3 nucleotides: TGTGCCAGCAGCTCCTCTCTTTCAGGGCAGTACTTC.

This clone was seen more than once but under ten times. V is TRBV9 and J is TRBJ2-2; 9 bases are a match to TRBD2. CDR1 and CDR2 (germline): SGDLS, YYNGEE. The CDR3 runs to 15 residues. The junction had 3 bases not matched to a gene; V was cut back by 4 bases and J by 2 bases. The CDR3 DNA reads as TGTGCCAGCAGCCCCGGGACTAGCAACACCGGGGAGCTGTTTTTT. Amino acid sequence: CASSPGTSNTGELFF.

J is TRBJ2-2 and V is TRBV6-1, with D perhaps matching TRBD2 (6 bases). The CDR3 covers 16 residues. Per germline, CDR1 MNHNS and CDR2 SASEGT. V shed 2 bases and J shed 0 bases, with 10 bases lying between them. The DNA of the CDR3 is TGTGCCAGCAGTGAAAATTGGGGGGCGAACACCGGGGAGCTGTTTTTT. Translation gives CASSENWGANTGELFF.

J is TRBJ2-7 and V is TRBV4-3; the match to TRBD2 covers 11 bases. Germline V gene sequence: CDR1 LGHNA, CDR2 YSLEER. The junction had 10 bases not matched to a gene; V was cut back by 5 bases and J by 1 base. CDR3 length: 17 residues. CDR3 region: CASSYGTSGSFSYEQYF. The DNA for the CDR3 is TGCGCCAGCAGCTACGGGACTAGCGGAAGTTTTTCCTACGAGCAGTACTTC.

The J gene is TRBJ2-7, the V gene TRBV2; 9 bases line up with TRBD2. The germline CDR1 and CDR2 sequences are SNHLY and FYNNEI. V shed 6 bases, J shed 9 bases, and the junction held 12 bases outside the gene matches. CDR3 length: 14 amino acids. The CDR3 coding sequence is TGTGCCAGCAGCATTGGGACTAGCCCCCCGCGGCAGTACGTC. Protein sequence: CASSIGTSPPRQYV.